The 8 T cell receptor beta chains below were found in one sample sequenced in a study of cytomegalovirus exposure and HLA in healthy donors (dated by TCRdb to 2016 to 2017). The protocol used for the library was the immunoSEQ multiplex PCR assay. The multiplex PCR relied on a mix of 60 forward primers for TCR Vbeta segments and 13 reverse primers for TCR Jbeta segments. Entries here come from immuneACCESS through TCRdb and include only in-frame sequences with V and J called. Some clones fail to appear in such tables; in the studies checked, an unresolved V gene covers under half of the shortfall, and the cause of the remainder is unknown. This sample comprises 250,000 or so clones, about nine tenths of them detected only once. Less than 2% of the sample is held by the ten biggest clonotypes. Source material: PBMCs. The receptor set was obtained from a girl aged 2-10 years in good health and CMV-seronegative.

This chain connects TRBV7-6 to TRBJ1-3; no firm D call. V dropped 1 base and J dropped 4 bases, with 5 bases sitting between them. Germline lookup yields CDR1 SGHVS and CDR2 FNYEAQ. CDR3 length: 13 residues. CDR3 amino acids: CASSLGQGNTIYF. The CDR3 DNA reads as TGTGCCAGCAGCTTAGGGCAAGGAAACACCATATATTTT.

The chain employs TRBV19 and TRBJ2-1; the D is unclear. In germline, CDR1 is LNHDA, CDR2 SQIVND (reference sequence). This CDR3 has 17 amino acids. V was trimmed by 1 base and J by 1 base, leaving 14 bases between them. The CDR3 DNA follows: TGTGCCAGTAGTATAGTTCACGTAACAAAATCCTACAATGAGCAGTTCTTC. Protein sequence: CASSIVHVTKSYNEQFF.

This chain joins TRBV4-1 and TRBJ2-2, with TRBD2 matching 14 bases. The CDR3 is made up of 17 amino acids. Losses at the gene ends were 3 bases for V and 0 bases for J; bases not matched to a gene: 0. CDR1 MGHRA and CDR2 YSYEKL come from the germline V gene. The CDR3 nucleotides are TGCGCCAGCAGCCAGGGACTAGCGGGAGCGAACACCGGGGAGCTGTTTTTT. This gives the protein CASSQGLAGANTGELFF.

This clone was found a few times. V is TRBV25-1 and J is TRBJ1-1; maybe TRBD1 (6 bases). V gave up 3 bases and J gave up 4 bases, with 15 bases separating them. The CDR3 covers 15 residues. Germline loops: CDR1 MGHDK, CDR2 SYGVNS. Here the CDR3 DNA reads TGTGCCAGCAGTGATGGACCAGGGGAAATCACTGAAGCTTTCTTT. Translating gives CASSDGPGEITEAFF.

The V call is TRBV6-6, the J call TRBJ2-7; 8 bases agree with TRBD2. This CDR3 comprises 15 residues. Looked up from germline, CDR1 is MNHNY and CDR2 is SVGAGI (reference sequence). V was pared by 6 bases and J by 1 base, with 8 bases of the junction left unmatched. The CDR3: CASRSLAGLSYEQYF. The CDR3 DNA reads TGTGCCAGCAGGTCTTTAGCGGGGCTTTCCTACGAGCAGTACTTC.

The rearrangement joins TRBV27 to TRBJ2-2; TRBD2 agrees at 9 bases. The germline CDR1 and CDR2 sequences are MNHEY and SMNVEV (reference sequence). The CDR3 runs 15 residues. Trimming took 7 bases from V and 2 from J; bases not matched to a gene: 5. The CDR3 DNA reads TGTGCCAGCACCTTAGCGGGGGCCAACACCGGGGAGCTGTTTTTT. Residues: CASTLAGANTGELFF.

The chain joins TRBV27 to TRBJ2-1; 8 nucleotides line up with TRBD2. Germline loops: CDR1 MNHEY, CDR2 SMNVEV (reference sequence). The J segment lost 12 bases and the V segment lost 2 bases, leaving 12 bases of the junction unmatched. This CDR3 is 15 amino acids long. CDR3 DNA: TGTGCCAGCAGTTTACCTGGTACGGGGGGGCGGGGGCAGTTCTTC. It codes for CASSLPGTGGRGQFF.

The chain combines TRBV13 with TRBJ2-7; 8 nucleotides match TRBD2. V lost 6 bases, J lost 3 bases, and 10 bases stayed unmatched. The CDR3 spans 15 residues. Germline V gene lookup returns CDR1 PRHDT and CDR2 FYEKMQ (reference sequence). CDR3 in DNA: TGTGCCAGCAGACAAGGAATCGCGGGAGGCTACGAGCAGTACTTC. Its protein is CASRQGIAGGYEQYF.